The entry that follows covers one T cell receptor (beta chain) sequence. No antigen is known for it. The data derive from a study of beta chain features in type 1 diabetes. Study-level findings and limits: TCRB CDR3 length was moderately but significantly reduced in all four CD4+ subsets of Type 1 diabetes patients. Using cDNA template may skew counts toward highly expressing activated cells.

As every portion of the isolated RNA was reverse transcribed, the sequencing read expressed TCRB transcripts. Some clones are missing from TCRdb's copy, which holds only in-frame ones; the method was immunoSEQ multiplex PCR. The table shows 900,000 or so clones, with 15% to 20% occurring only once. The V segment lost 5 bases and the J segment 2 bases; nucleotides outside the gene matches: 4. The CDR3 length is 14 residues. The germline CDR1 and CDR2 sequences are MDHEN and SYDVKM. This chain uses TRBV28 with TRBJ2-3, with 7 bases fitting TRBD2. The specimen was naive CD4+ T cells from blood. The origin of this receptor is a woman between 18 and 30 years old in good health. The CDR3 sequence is CASSPSGYTDTQYF. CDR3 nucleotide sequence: TGTGCCAGCAGTCCTAGCGGATACACAGATACGCAGTATTTT.